This T cell receptor beta chain was sequenced in a study of read filtering for tumor transcriptome and immune sequencing. Study details: R-ISS stage counts were eight or nine for I, about 16 for II, 6 or 7 for III.

Germline CDR1 reads MDHEN; CDR2 reads SYDVKM. The CDR3 length is 17 residues. About this clonotype itself: The junction departs from germline at one end; a sequencing error may be responsible.

This library used 300 to 500 ng RNA and molecular barcoded adaptors spanning alpha/delta and beta/gamma chains. TCRdb re-derived calls from the reads in MiXCR, one entry per CDR3 protein. The sample includes roughly 68,000 distinct CDR3 sequences, over 11% seen only once; the top ten take 45%. Sample: a population of CD138-negative cells sorted from bone marrow. The chain employs TRBV28 and TRBJ2-1, with 7 bases fitting TRBD1. This receptor was obtained from a donor aged 40 or older with multiple myeloma. CDR3 loop: CASSGTQGRLIDPEQSF. DNA for the CDR3: TGCGCCAGCAGTGGGACACAGGGGCGGCTAATAGATCCTGAGCAGTCCTTC.